These 6 T cell receptor beta chains were sequenced from one sample in a study of T cell responses to AZD1222 COVID-19 vaccine. TCRdb's copy holds only in-frame clones and misses some; the assay was immunoSEQ multiplex PCR. This table holds fewer than 150,000 clones, approximately 88% found once. This specimen was peripheral blood, taken on day 0 of AZD1222 vaccination. Receptor source: an adult in good health.

V usage is TRBV12-3 or TRBV12-4 and J usage is TRBJ1-1; 8 positions match TRBD1. The CDR3 length is 13 residues. V was pared by 5 bases and J by 10 bases, with 9 bases of the junction left unmatched. The CDR3 DNA sequence: TGTGCCAGCAGTCCTGACAGGGGAGTGGTAGCTTTCTTT. It translates to CASSPDRGVVAFF.

The chain links TRBV18 to TRBJ1-5, with D unresolved. Trimming left V 4 bases short and J 6 bases short, with 16 bases between. This CDR3 is built from 15 residues. CDR1 and CDR2 from the germline V gene are KGHSH and LQKENI. In nucleotides, the CDR3 is TGTGCCAGCTCACGTGAGGGTACGACCAGTCAGCCCCAGCATTTT. Encoded protein: CASSREGTTSQPQHF. Full variable domain (rest looked up from reference TRBV18 and TRBJ1-5): NAGVMQNPRHLVRRRGQEARLRCSPMKGHSHVYWYRQLPEEGLKFMVYLQKENIIDESGMPKERFSAEFPKEGPSILRIQQVVRGDSAAYFCASSREGTTSQPQHFGDGTRLSIL.

The chain is built from TRBV4-3 and TRBJ1-1; D is ambiguous. The CDR3 has 15 residues. Trimming cost V 2 bases and J 6 bases, with 16 bases left between them. CDR1 and CDR2 (germline): LGHNA, YSLEER. Here the CDR3 reads CASSQHWTAGSEAFF. The CDR3 DNA is TGCGCCAGCAGCCAACACTGGACTGCTGGCTCTGAAGCTTTCTTT.

V gene TRBV12-5 combines with J gene TRBJ2-7; D unresolved. The CDR3 loop spans 13 amino acids. Deletions cut 5 bases from V and 3 bases from J, with 11 bases between. Germline CDR1 reads LGHNT; CDR2 reads FRNRAP. CDR3 DNA sequence: TGTGCTAGTGGTCCTAACAGTTACTACGAGCAGTACTTC. Amino acids: CASGPNSYYEQYF.

This CDR3 is CAAARFGWDTQYF. In DNA form, the CDR3 reads TGTGCCGCCGCTCGGTTCGGTTGGGATACGCAGTATTTT. The chain uses TRBV6-5 and TRBJ2-3; D is unclear. The CDR3 runs 13 residues. Germline V lookup: CDR1 MNHEY, CDR2 SVGAGI. Trimming took 11 bases from V and 6 from J, leaving 18 bases between them.

The chain is built from TRBV24-1 and TRBJ2-2; D is uncertain. V gave up 4 bases and J gave up 3 bases, with 11 bases separating them. Germline CDR1 KGHDR, CDR2 SFDVKD. The CDR3 is made up of 15 amino acids. For the CDR3, the DNA is TGTGCCACCAGTGAAGGGTTCGCGGACACCGGGGAGCTGTTTTTT. Protein: CATSEGFADTGELFF.